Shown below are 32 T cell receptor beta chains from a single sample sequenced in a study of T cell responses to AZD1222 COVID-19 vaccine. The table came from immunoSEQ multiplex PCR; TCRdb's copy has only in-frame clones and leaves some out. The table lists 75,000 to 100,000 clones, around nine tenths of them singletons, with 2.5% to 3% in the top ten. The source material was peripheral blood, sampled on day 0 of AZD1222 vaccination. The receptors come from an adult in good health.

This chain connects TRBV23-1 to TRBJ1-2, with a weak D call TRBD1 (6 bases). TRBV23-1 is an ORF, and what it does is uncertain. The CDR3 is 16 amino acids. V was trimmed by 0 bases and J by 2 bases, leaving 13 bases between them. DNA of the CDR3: TGCGCCAGCAGTCAATCTCGCGGGGGCGCGAACTATGGCTACACCTTC. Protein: CASSQSRGGANYGYTF.

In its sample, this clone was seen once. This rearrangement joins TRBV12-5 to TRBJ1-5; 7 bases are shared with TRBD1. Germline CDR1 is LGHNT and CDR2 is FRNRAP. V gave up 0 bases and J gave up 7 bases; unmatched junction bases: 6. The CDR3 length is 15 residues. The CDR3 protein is CASGLVHRGDQPQHF. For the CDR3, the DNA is TGTGCTAGTGGTTTGGTACACAGGGGAGACCAGCCCCAGCATTTT. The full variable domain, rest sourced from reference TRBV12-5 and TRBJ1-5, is DARVTQTPRHKVTEMGQEVTMRCQPILGHNTVFWYRQTMMQGLELLAYFRNRAPLDDSGMPKDRFSAEMPDATLATLKIQPSEPRDSAVYFCASGLVHRGDQPQHFGDGTRLSIL.

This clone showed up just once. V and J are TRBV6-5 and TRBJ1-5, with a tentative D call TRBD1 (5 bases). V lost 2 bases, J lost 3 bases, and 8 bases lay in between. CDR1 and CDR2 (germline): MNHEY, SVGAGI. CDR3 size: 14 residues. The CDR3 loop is CASSYEGTNQPQHF. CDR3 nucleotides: TGTGCCAGCAGTTACGAGGGGACCAATCAGCCCCAGCATTTT.

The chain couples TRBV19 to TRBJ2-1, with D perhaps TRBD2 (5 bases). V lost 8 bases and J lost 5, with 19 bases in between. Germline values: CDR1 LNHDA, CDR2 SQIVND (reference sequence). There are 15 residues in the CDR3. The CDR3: CASEFSDRRDNEQFF. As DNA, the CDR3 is TGTGCCAGTGAATTTTCGGACCGGCGGGACAATGAGCAGTTCTTC.

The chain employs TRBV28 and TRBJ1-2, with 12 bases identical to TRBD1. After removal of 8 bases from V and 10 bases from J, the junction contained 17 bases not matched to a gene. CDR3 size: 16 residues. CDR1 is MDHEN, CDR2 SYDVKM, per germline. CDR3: CASSGTGGAGRLAYTF. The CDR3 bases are TGTGCCAGCTCCGGGACAGGGGGCGCCGGAAGGTTGGCCTACACCTTC.

The DNA for the CDR3 is TGTGCCAGCACTCCAAAGGTAGGGACCAATCAGCCCCAGCATTTT. Its protein product is CASTPKVGTNQPQHF. This chain uses TRBV6-5 with TRBJ1-5, with D possibly being TRBD1 (5 bases). CDR1 is MNHEY and CDR2 is SVGAGI in the germline V gene. V was shortened by 7 bases and J by 3 bases, with 16 bases between the two germline ends. This CDR3 contains 15 residues.

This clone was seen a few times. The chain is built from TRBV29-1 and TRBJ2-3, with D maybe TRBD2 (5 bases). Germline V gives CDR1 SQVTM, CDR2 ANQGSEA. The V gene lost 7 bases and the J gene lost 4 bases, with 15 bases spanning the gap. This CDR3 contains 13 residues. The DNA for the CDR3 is TGCAGCGGGAAGCGGATGAACGCAGATACGCAGTATTTT. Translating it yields CSGKRMNADTQYF.

The CDR3 loop is CASSSIRVGGGEQYF. CDR3 coding DNA: TGTGCCAGCAGTTCCATAAGGGTTGGTGGGGGCGAGCAGTACTTC. The chain links TRBV28 to TRBJ2-7, with D perhaps given as TRBD1 or TRBD2 (5 bases each). CDR3 length: 15 amino acids. The V and J ends lost 4 bases and 6 bases respectively, with 19 bases between them. The germline V gene has CDR1 MDHEN and CDR2 SYDVKM.

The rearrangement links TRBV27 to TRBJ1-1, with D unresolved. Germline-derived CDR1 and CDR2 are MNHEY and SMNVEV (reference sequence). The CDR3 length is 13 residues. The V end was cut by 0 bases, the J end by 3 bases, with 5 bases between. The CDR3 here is CASSLSTYTEAFF. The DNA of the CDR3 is TGTGCCAGCAGTTTATCGACCTACACTGAAGCTTTCTTT.

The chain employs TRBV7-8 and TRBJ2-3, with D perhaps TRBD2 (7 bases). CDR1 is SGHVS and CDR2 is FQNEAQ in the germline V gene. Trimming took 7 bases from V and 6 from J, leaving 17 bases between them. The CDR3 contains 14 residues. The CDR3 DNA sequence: TGTGCCAGCAAATCCCGGGGGGCATGGGATACGCAGTATTTT. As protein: CASKSRGAWDTQYF.

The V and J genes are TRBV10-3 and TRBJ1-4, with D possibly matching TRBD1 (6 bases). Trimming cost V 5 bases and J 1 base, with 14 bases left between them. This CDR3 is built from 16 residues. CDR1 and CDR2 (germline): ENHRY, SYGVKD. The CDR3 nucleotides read TGTGCCATCAGTAGAGGAACAGGGCGAACTAATGAAAAACTGTTTTTT. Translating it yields CAISRGTGRTNEKLFF.

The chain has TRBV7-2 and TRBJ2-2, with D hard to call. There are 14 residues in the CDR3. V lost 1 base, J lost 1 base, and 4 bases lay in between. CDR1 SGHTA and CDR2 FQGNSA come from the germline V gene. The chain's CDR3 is CASSLGRNTGELFF. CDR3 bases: TGTGCCAGCAGCTTAGGGCGGAACACCGGGGAGCTGTTTTTT.

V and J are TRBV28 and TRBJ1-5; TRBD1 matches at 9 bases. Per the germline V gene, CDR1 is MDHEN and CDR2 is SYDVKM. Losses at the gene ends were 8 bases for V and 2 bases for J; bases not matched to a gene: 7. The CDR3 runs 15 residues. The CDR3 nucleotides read TGTGCCAGCGGTGCGGGACAGGGAGGCAATCAGCCCCAGCATTTT. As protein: CASGAGQGGNQPQHF. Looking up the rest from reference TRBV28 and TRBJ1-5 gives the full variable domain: DVKVTQSSRYLVKRTGEKVFLECVQDMDHENMFWYRQDPGLGLRLIYFSYDVKMKEKGDIPEGYSVSREKKERFSLILESASTNQTSMYLCASGAGQGGNQPQHFGDGTRLSIL.

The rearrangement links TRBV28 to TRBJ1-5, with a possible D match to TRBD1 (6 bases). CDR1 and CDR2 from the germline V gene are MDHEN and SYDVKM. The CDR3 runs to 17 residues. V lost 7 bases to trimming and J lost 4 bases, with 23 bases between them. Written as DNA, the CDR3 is TGTGCCAGCATTGCTGCGGGGACACGCCGACTTAATCAGCCCCAGCATTTT. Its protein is CASIAAGTRRLNQPQHF.

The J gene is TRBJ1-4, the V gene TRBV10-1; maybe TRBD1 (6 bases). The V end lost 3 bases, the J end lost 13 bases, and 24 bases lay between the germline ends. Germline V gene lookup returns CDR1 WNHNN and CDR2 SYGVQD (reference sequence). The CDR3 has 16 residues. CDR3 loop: CASSEDSGSQGIGLFF. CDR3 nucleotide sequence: TGCGCCAGCAGTGAAGATTCCGGGTCACAGGGAATAGGACTGTTTTTT.

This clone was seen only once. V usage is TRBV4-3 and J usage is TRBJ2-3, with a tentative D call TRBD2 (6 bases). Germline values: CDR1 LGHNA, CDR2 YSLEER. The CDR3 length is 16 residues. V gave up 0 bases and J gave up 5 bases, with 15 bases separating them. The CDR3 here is CASSQDRPPEGDTQYF. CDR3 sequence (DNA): TGCGCCAGCAGCCAAGATCGGCCCCCGGAGGGAGATACGCAGTATTTT.

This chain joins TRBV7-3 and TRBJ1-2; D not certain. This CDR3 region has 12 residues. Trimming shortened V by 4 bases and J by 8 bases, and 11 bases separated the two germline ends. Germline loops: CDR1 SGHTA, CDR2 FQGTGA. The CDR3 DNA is TGTGCCAGCAGCTCTCCCGGGCCAGGCTACACCTTC. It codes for CASSSPGPGYTF.

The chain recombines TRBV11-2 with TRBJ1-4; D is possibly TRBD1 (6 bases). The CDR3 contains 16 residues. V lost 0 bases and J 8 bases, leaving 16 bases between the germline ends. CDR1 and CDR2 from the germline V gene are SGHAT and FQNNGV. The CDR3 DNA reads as TGTGCCAGCAGCTTAGATTCCTGGGGGCGCCGGGAAAAACTGTTTTTT. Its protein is CASSLDSWGRREKLFF. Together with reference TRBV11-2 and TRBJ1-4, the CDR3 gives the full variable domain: EAGVAQSPRYKIIEKRQSVAFWCNPISGHATLYWYQQILGQGPKLLIQFQNNGVVDDSQLPKDRFSAERLKGVDSTLKIQPAKLEDSAVYLCASSLDSWGRREKLFFGSGTQLSVL.

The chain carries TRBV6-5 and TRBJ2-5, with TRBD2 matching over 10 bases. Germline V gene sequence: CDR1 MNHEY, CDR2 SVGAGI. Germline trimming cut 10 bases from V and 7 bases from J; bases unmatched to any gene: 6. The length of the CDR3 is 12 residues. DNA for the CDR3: TGTGCCACCGGGACTAGCGAGGCGACCCAGTACTTC. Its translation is CATGTSEATQYF.

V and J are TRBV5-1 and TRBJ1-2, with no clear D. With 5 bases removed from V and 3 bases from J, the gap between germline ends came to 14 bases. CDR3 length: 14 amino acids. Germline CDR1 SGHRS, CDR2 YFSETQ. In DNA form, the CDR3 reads TGCGCCAGCAGTCGGGCCGGGGTGGACTATGGCTACACCTTC. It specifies CASSRAGVDYGYTF.

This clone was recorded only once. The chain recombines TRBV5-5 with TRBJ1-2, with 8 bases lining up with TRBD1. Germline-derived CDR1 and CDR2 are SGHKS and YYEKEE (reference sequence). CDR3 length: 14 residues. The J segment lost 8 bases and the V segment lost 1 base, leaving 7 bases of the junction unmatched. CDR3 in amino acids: CASSLTLDRDGYTF. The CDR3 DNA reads TGTGCCAGCAGCTTGACCTTGGACAGGGACGGCTACACCTTC. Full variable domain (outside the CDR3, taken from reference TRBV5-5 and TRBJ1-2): DAGVTQSPTHLIKTRGQQVTLRCSPISGHKSVSWYQQVLGQGPQFIFQYYEKEERGRGNFPDRFSARQFPNYSSELNVNALLLGDSALYLCASSLTLDRDGYTFGSGTRLTVV.

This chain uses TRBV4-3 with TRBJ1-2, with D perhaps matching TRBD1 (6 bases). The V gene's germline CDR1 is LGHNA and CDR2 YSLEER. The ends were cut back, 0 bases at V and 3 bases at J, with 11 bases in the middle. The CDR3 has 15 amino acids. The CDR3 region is CASSQENREDYGYTF. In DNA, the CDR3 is TGCGCCAGCAGCCAAGAGAACAGGGAGGACTATGGCTACACCTTC.

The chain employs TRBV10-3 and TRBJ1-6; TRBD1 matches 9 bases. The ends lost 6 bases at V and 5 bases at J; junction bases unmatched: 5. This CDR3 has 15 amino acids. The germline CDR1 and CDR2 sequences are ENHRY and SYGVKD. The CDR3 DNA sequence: TGTGCCATCAGAACAGGGGGCGCGGATAATTCACCCCTCCACTTT. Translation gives CAIRTGGADNSPLHF.

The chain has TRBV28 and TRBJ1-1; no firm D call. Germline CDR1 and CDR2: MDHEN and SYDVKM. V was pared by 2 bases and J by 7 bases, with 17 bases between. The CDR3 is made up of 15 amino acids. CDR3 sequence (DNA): TGTGCCAGCAGTTTAACTTCAGGCGGCGTAAGTGAAGCTTTCTTT. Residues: CASSLTSGGVSEAFF.

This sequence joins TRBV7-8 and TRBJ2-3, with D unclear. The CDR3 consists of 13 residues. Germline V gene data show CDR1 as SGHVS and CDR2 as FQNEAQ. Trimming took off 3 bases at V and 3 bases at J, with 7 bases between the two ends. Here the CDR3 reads CASSFARTDTQYF. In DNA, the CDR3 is TGTGCCAGCAGCTTTGCGCGAACAGATACGCAGTATTTT.

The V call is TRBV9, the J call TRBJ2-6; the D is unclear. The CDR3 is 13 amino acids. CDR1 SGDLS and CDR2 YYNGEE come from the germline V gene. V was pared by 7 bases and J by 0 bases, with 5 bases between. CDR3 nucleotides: TGTGCCAGCGTAAGCTCTGGGGCCAACGTCCTGACTTTC. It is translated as CASVSSGANVLTF.

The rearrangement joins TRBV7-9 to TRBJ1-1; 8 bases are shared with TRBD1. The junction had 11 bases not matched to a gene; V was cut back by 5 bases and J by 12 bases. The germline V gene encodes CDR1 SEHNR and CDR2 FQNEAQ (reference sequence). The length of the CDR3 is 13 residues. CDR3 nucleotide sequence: TGTGCCAGCAGCACGATCCCGGACAGGGAACCTTTCTTT. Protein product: CASSTIPDREPFF.

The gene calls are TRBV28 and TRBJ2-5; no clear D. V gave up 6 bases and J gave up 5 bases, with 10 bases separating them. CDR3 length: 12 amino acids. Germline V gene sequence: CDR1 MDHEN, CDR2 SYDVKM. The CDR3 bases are TGTGCCAGCAGGACCCAGTGGGAGACCCAGTACTTC. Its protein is CASRTQWETQYF.

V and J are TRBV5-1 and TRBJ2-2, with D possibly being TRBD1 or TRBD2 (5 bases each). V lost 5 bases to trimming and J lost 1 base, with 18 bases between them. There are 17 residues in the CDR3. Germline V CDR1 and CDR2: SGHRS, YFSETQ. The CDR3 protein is CASRYSAGTGNTGELFF. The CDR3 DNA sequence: TGCGCCAGCAGATATTCTGCAGGGACCGGGAACACCGGGGAGCTGTTTTTT.

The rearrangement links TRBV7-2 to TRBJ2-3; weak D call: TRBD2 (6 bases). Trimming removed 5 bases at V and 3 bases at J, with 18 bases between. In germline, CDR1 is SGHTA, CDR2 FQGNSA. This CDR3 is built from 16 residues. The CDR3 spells CASSRSWGGVTDTQYF. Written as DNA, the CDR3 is TGTGCCAGCAGCCGTTCATGGGGCGGGGTTACAGATACGCAGTATTTT.

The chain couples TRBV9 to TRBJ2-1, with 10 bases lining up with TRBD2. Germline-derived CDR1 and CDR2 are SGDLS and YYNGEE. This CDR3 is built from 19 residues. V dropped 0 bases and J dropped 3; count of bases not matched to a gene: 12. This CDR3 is CASSVAAGGPGRIYNEQFF. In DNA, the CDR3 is TGTGCCAGCAGCGTAGCAGCGGGGGGGCCCGGTCGGATCTACAATGAGCAGTTCTTC.

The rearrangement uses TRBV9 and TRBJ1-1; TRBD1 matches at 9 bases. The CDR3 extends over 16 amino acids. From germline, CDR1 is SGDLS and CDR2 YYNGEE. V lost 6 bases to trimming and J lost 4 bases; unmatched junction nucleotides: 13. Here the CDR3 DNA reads TGTGCCAGCACCGAAGGACTAGGACAGGGGAGCACTGAAGCTTTCTTT. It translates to CASTEGLGQGSTEAFF.